Included here is one T cell receptor (beta chain) sequence, with context. Its antigen remains unidentified. This sample stems from a study of T cells in localized non-small cell lung cancer. Points from the study as a whole: Uninvolved adjacent lung had more T cell clonality than any other tissue, topping tumor. Among blood samples, higher T cell density accompanied longer overall survival. As only one tumor region underwent sequencing, heterogeneity remains possible. Appearances in adjacent lung were noted for a median approximately 61 of the top 100 tumor clones.

TCRdb's copy holds only in-frame clones and misses some; the assay was immunoSEQ multiplex PCR. The repertoire consists of about 52,000 clones, with more than 80% occurring once and the leading ten covering more than 15%. The input for sequencing was peripheral blood, taken before any cancer treatment. The receptor comes from a male donor older than 55 with stage III squamous cell lung carcinoma.

The DNA of the CDR3 is TGTGCCAGCAGTTACTCGACAGAGCTTCAGCCCCAGCATTTT. Protein product: CASSYSTELQPQHF. The rearrangement joins TRBV6-6 to TRBJ1-5, with D possibly TRBD1 on 5 matching bases. Trimming stripped 0 bases from V and 6 bases from J, with 9 bases between. This CDR3 spans 14 amino acids. Germline V lookup: CDR1 MNHNY, CDR2 SVGAGI (reference sequence).